A single sample gave rise to the 20 T cell receptor beta chains below, sequenced in a study of long-term antiretroviral therapy in people with HIV. The run of the v3.0 immunoSEQ assay was at survey level. The method was immunoSEQ multiplex PCR; TCRdb's version includes in-frame clones alone and lacks a portion of them. The data show 25,000 or so clones, with over 90% seen just once and about a tenth held by the top ten. This material consisted of unsorted PBMCs, taken 6.2 years after starting antiretroviral therapy. The receptors shown here come from a man in his forties or fifties with HIV.

The chain couples TRBV19 to TRBJ1-5; D is unresolved. Germline values: CDR1 LNHDA, CDR2 SQIVND (reference sequence). V was clipped by 3 bases and J by 5 bases, with 14 bases between them. This CDR3 has 15 residues. In nucleotides, the CDR3 is TGTGCCAGTAGTATTGTTGTATCCAGCGATCAGCCCCAGCATTTT. Protein: CASSIVVSSDQPQHF.

CDR3 DNA sequence: TGTGCCAGCAGCTTACAGGGTGGAAGGTTATCCAACGAGCAGTACTTC. This gives the protein CASSLQGGRLSNEQYF. The gene calls are TRBV7-2 and TRBJ2-7, with D possibly matching TRBD1 (5 bases). Germline V gene sequence: CDR1 SGHTA, CDR2 FQGNSA. V was pared by 2 bases and J by 5 bases, with 19 bases between. The length of the CDR3 is 16 residues.

The genes are TRBV11-2 and TRBJ2-2; D tentatively fits TRBD1 or TRBD2 (5 bases each). The length of the CDR3 is 16 residues. V was trimmed by 0 bases and J by 7 bases, leaving 15 bases between them. Germline V gene lookup returns CDR1 SGHAT and CDR2 FQNNGV. The CDR3 DNA reads TGTGCCAGCAGCTTAGAGGCCACTTTGGGGGTCGGGGAGCTGTTTTTT. It yields the protein CASSLEATLGVGELFF.

The chain recombines TRBV5-4 with TRBJ2-5, with 7 bases matching TRBD1. V dropped 4 bases and J dropped 4; count of bases not matched to a gene: 10. CDR3 size: 15 residues. Germline CDR1 reads SGHNT; CDR2 reads YYREEE (reference sequence). CDR3 loop: CASSKPGQSIETQYF. The CDR3, as DNA: TGTGCCAGCAGCAAGCCGGGACAGAGCATAGAGACCCAGTACTTC.

The genes are TRBV19 and TRBJ1-5, with D possibly matching TRBD1 (5 bases). The CDR3 is made up of 14 amino acids. V shed 4 bases and J shed 3 bases, with 10 bases lying between them. The germline gives CDR1 LNHDA, CDR2 SQIVND (reference sequence). The DNA for the CDR3 is TGTGCCAGTAGTACCGGGACGGCCAATCAGCCCCAGCATTTT. Translated, it gives CASSTGTANQPQHF.

The chain has TRBV7-3 and TRBJ2-1; TRBD1 might be the D (7 bases). Germline V gives CDR1 SGHTA, CDR2 FQGTGA. This CDR3 contains 14 residues. Deletions cut 4 bases from V and 7 bases from J, with 14 bases between. In DNA, the CDR3 is TGTGCCAGCAGCTACGCAGGGGGGTTGAATGAGCAGTTCTTC. Amino acid sequence: CASSYAGGLNEQFF.

This chain joins TRBV10-2 and TRBJ1-5; no reliable D call. Trimming took 2 bases from V and 0 from J, leaving 11 bases between them. The CDR3 is 16 amino acids. CDR1 and CDR2 from the germline V gene are WSHSY and SAAADI. The CDR3 sequence is CASSEPGTDSNQPQHF. The CDR3 DNA reads TGCGCCAGCAGTGAGCCGGGTACAGATAGCAATCAGCCCCAGCATTTT.

The rearrangement uses TRBV5-6 and TRBJ1-5; D not resolved. Trimming shortened V by 3 bases and J by 0 bases, and 10 bases separated the two germline ends. Germline CDR1 reads SGHDT; CDR2 reads YYEEEE. CDR3 length: 15 residues. The CDR3 spells CASSSRLNSNQPQHF. As DNA, the CDR3 is TGTGCCAGCAGCTCTCGACTAAATAGCAATCAGCCCCAGCATTTT. The whole variable domain, filled in from reference TRBV5-6 and TRBJ1-5, reads DAGVTQSPTHLIKTRGQQVTLRCSPKSGHDTVSWYQQALGQGPQFIFQYYEEEERQRGNFPDRFSGHQFPNYSSELNVNALLLGDSALYLCASSSRLNSNQPQHFGDGTRLSIL.

This clone was seen just once. The chain is built from TRBV7-2 and TRBJ2-5; D ambiguous. The V and J ends lost 2 bases and 5 bases respectively, with 9 bases between them. The CDR3 is 13 amino acids. The germline V gene has CDR1 SGHTA and CDR2 FQGNSA. DNA for the CDR3: TGTGCCAGCAGCTTAATTCGTGTGGAGACCCAGTACTTC. Protein product: CASSLIRVETQYF.

This sequence joins TRBV10-2 and TRBJ2-1; 7 nucleotides agree with TRBD2. The J segment lost 6 bases and the V segment lost 8 bases, leaving 10 bases of the junction unmatched. In germline, CDR1 is WSHSY, CDR2 SAAADI. CDR3 size: 14 residues. DNA for the CDR3: TGCGCCAGCGGCGGAGGACTAGTTGGCAATGAGCAGTTCTTC. Translating gives CASGGGLVGNEQFF.

V is TRBV6-5 and J is TRBJ1-2; no firm D call. Germline V gene lookup returns CDR1 MNHEY and CDR2 SVGAGI. CDR3 length: 14 residues. The germline V and J ends were trimmed by 6 bases and 4 bases, with 15 bases remaining between them. The CDR3 protein is CASRSPGGGYGYTF. The CDR3 DNA follows: TGTGCCAGCAGGAGCCCAGGTGGTGGCTATGGCTACACCTTC.

The CDR3 region is CASHTIYF. CDR3 bases: TGTGCCAGCCACACCATATATTTT. The chain carries TRBV6-5 and TRBJ1-3; no definite D call. The germline CDR1 and CDR2 sequences are MNHEY and SVGAGI. The CDR3 totals 8 residues. V lost 8 bases and J lost 8, with 1 base in between.

This chain joins TRBV9 and TRBJ2-1; 11 nucleotides match TRBD2. CDR3 length: 17 residues. J was trimmed by 4 bases and V by 3 bases; bases with no gene match: 9. Germline lookup yields CDR1 SGDLS and CDR2 YYNGEE. This CDR3 is CASSAREGTSGYNEQFF. The CDR3 nucleotides read TGTGCCAGCAGCGCCCGAGAAGGGACTAGCGGATACAATGAGCAGTTCTTC.

The chain links TRBV6-5 to TRBJ2-3; TRBD2 matches 9 bases. Germline values: CDR1 MNHEY, CDR2 SVGAGI. The junction had 2 bases not matched to a gene; V was cut back by 5 bases and J by 5 bases. This CDR3 is 13 amino acids long. CDR3 residues: CASSILAGDTQYF. The CDR3 coding sequence is TGTGCCAGCAGTATACTAGCGGGAGATACGCAGTATTTT.

The V call is TRBV28, the J call TRBJ1-2; D is undetermined. The CDR3 spans 14 residues. Germline CDR1 and CDR2: MDHEN and SYDVKM. Trimming stripped 1 base from V and 9 bases from J, with 15 bases between. CDR3 in DNA: TGTGCCAGCAGTTTATTGGTGGACCCCGGGAGCTACACCTTC. It encodes CASSLLVDPGSYTF.

Here the CDR3 DNA reads TGTGCCAGCAGCCCGTGGGGACAGGGGGCGTGGGAGCAGTACTTC. Protein sequence: CASSPWGQGAWEQYF. The chain uses TRBV7-9 and TRBJ2-7; 12 nucleotides align to TRBD1. Trimming at V came to 5 bases and at J to 7 bases, leaving 9 bases not matched to a gene. This CDR3 has 15 residues. CDR1 and CDR2 from the germline V gene are SEHNR and FQNEAQ (reference sequence).

The CDR3 spells CASSYGQETQYF. The CDR3 nucleotides read TGTGCCAGCAGTTACGGTCAGGAGACCCAGTACTTC. V and J are TRBV6-5 and TRBJ2-5; D gene ambiguous. Per germline, CDR1 MNHEY and CDR2 SVGAGI. Trimming left V 2 bases short and J 5 bases short, with 6 bases between. CDR3 length equals 12 residues.

The chain has TRBV1 and TRBJ1-2; the table's D call, TRBD1, has no DNA check behind it. TRBV1 corresponds to a pseudogene. The CDR3 extends over 15 amino acids. The chain's CDR3 is CTSSQQPTGYYGYTF. CDR3 in DNA: TGCACCAGCAGCCAACAACCGACAGGCTACTATGGCTACACCTTC.

The chain has TRBV9 and TRBJ2-7, with unresolved D. CDR3 length equals 13 residues. The V end was cut by 4 bases, the J end by 3 bases, with 11 bases between. Germline CDR1 and CDR2: SGDLS and YYNGEE. The CDR3: CASSHSPGYEQYF. In nucleotides, the CDR3 is TGTGCCAGCAGCCACTCCCCCGGCTACGAGCAGTACTTC.

This chain joins TRBV28 and TRBJ1-2, with D tentatively TRBD1 (6 bases). Germline V CDR1 and CDR2: MDHEN, SYDVKM. V lost 5 bases to trimming and J lost 6 bases, with 16 bases between them. CDR3 length: 14 residues. The CDR3 DNA reads as TGTGCCAGCAGTGACGGGGGCAGGGTCCATGGCTACACCTTC. It translates to CASSDGGRVHGYTF.